This entry features one TCR beta chain sequence. The antigen is unknown. The sample is drawn from a study of blood T cells in healthy people across ages. As for the study in general: About one barcoded beta molecule was captured per two T cells (by template switching).

A second 7 to 11 cycle PCR used barcoded and J-beta primers. Every sample produced at least 2.5 million CDR3-containing paired-end reads. Using its own MiXCR run on the 5' RACE reads, TCRdb lists one record per CDR3 protein. The repertoire holds hundreds of thousands of distinct CDR3 sequences, with roughly 56% as singletons. V was pared by 0 bases and J by 2 bases, with 8 bases between. Germline V gene lookup returns CDR1 SGDLS and CDR2 YYNGEE. The CDR3 covers 15 residues. Study-level points and caveats: Unsorted PBMCs ruled out conclusive naive versus antigen-experienced comparison. In these data, TCR beta diversity tracked strongly with naive T cell percentage.

Sequenced input: blood. This TCR was sampled from a man aged 40-49 years in good health. The chain links TRBV9 to TRBJ2-2, with unresolved D. CDR3 in DNA: TGTGCCAGCAGCGTAGAGGTAGATAACACCGGGGAGCTGTTTTTT. This translates into CASSVEVDNTGELFF.